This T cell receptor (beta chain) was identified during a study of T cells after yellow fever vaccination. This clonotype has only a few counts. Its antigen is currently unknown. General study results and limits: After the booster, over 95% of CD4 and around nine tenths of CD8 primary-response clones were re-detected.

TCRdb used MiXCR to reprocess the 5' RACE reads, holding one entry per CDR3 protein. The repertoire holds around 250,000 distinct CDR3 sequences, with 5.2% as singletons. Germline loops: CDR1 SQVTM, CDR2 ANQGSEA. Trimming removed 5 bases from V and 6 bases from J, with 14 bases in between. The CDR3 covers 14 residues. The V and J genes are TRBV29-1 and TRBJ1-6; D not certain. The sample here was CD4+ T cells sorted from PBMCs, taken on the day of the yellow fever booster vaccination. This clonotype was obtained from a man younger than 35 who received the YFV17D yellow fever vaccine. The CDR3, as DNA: TGCAGCGTTAAGGGTTCCACTCCTAATTCACCCCTCCACTTT. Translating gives CSVKGSTPNSPLHF.